This T cell receptor (beta chain) was recorded in a study of cytomegalovirus exposure and HLA in healthy donors. On the study more broadly: The platform used for the 100 to 150 validation repertoires matched that of the 666 first-cohort repertoires, a later analysis reported.

General study results and limits: Later, an analysis found that TCR clusters from the first cohort tended to co-occur in the 95 to 150 validation repertoires. The study labeled under 200 TCR beta chains cytomegalovirus-associated.

As regards this clone: The antigen is not known.

Germline V gene data show CDR1 as SGHNT and CDR2 as YYREEE (reference sequence). The junction had 5 bases not matched to a gene; V was cut back by 4 bases and J by 0 bases. This CDR3 has 16 residues. The assay was immunoSEQ multiplex PCR, and TCRdb's table has in-frame clones only and misses some. The data contain 70,000 to 90,000 clones, about 85% of them seen just once; the ten biggest clones take up less than 3%. Sample: PBMCs. This clonotype originated in a young man in good health and CMV-seronegative. This sequence joins TRBV5-4 and TRBJ1-4; 8 bases match TRBD1. The CDR3 DNA sequence: TGTGCCAGCAGCCCAGGACAGGGCGCAACTAATGAAAAACTGTTTTTT. The encoded protein is CASSPGQGATNEKLFF.